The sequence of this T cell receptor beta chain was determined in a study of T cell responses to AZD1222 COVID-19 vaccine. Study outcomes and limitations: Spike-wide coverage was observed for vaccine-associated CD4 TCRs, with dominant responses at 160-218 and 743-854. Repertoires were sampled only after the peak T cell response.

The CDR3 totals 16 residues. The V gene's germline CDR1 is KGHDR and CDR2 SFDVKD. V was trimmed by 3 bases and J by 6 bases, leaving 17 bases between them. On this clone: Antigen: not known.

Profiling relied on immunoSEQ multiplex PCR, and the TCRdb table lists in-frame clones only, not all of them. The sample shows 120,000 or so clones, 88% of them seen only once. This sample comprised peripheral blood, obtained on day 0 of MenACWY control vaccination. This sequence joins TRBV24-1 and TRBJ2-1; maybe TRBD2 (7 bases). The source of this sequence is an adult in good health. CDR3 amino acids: CATSDPIAGASNEQFF. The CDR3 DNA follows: TGTGCCACCAGTGATCCCATCGCGGGGGCGAGCAATGAGCAGTTCTTC.